The rows below give T cell receptor beta chains drawn from one sample of a study of CD8 T cells in Susac syndrome. TCRdb fed the immunoSEQ multiplex PCR reads into MiXCR, producing one record per CDR3 protein. The data show 200,000 to 250,000 distinct CDR3 sequences, 95% seen once. Sequencing input: CD4+ T cells from PBMCs. The receptors originated from a human donor with multiple sclerosis. The CDR3 runs from the conserved cysteine through the conserved F or W. D genes are given only for firm matches. Clone size appears in some rows only: once, few, many, or a class for an expanded clone.

size,V,D,J,CDR3,DNA
-,TRBV7-3,-,TRBJ2-1,CASSPAGAMGNEQFF,TGTGCCAGCAGCCCAGCAGGGGCCATGGGCAATGAGCAGTTCTTC
-,TRBV10-3,-,TRBJ2-2,CAIGDGTNTGELFF,TGTGCCATCGGGGACGGGACGAACACCGGGGAGCTGTTTTTT
-,TRBV28,TRBD2,TRBJ2-3,CASSFIREEDTQYF,TGTGCCAGCAGTTTTATACGGGAGGAGGATACGCAGTATTTT
-,TRBV12-3/TRBV12-4,TRBD2,TRBJ2-7,CASNKGGRAYEQYF,TGTGCCAGCAACAAAGGCGGGAGGGCCTACGAGCAGTACTTC
-,TRBV2,-,TRBJ2-3,CASRPGDTQYF,TGTGCCAGCAGACCAGGGGATACGCAGTATTTT
-,TRBV12-3/TRBV12-4,-,TRBJ2-2,CASLFPGATGELFF,TGTGCCAGCCTCTTCCCGGGGGCCACCGGGGAGCTGTTTTTT
-,TRBV2,-,TRBJ1-5,CASSWSGNNQPQHF,TGTGCCAGCTCATGGAGCGGAAACAATCAGCCCCAGCATTTT
-,TRBV7-2,-,TRBJ1-2,CASSLDSSGGGYTF,TGTGCCAGCAGCTTAGACAGTAGCGGTGGAGGCTACACCTTC
-,TRBV2,TRBD1,TRBJ2-7,CASSGDSAYEQYF,TGTGCCAGCAGTGGGGACAGTGCCTACGAGCAGTACTTC
-,TRBV6-6,-,TRBJ2-3,CASSYRREGTDTQYF,TGTGCCAGCAGTTATCGGCGGGAAGGCACAGATACGCAGTATTTT
-,TRBV6-5,-,TRBJ2-7,CASSSGPPPFYEQYF,TGTGCCAGCAGTTCGGGACCCCCGCCTTTTTACGAGCAGTACTTC
-,TRBV7-9,-,TRBJ1-5,CASSFGILTETGQPQHF,TGTGCCAGCAGCTTCGGGATATTAACTGAAACGGGTCAGCCCCAGCATTTT
-,TRBV7-8,-,TRBJ1-2,CASSLARGNIYGYTF,TGTGCCAGCAGCTTAGCGCGGGGGAATATCTATGGCTACACCTTC
-,TRBV20-1,-,TRBJ2-7,CSATGNEQYF,TGCAGTGCTACCGGAAACGAGCAGTACTTC
-,TRBV3-1,TRBD1,TRBJ2-3,CASSQRTGRSTDTQYF,TGTGCCAGCAGCCAGAGGACAGGCAGGAGCACAGATACGCAGTATTTT
once,TRBV10-3,-,TRBJ2-5,CAISGQQETQYF,TGTGCCATCAGCGGACAGCAAGAGACCCAGTACTTC
-,TRBV6-2/TRBV6-3,-,TRBJ2-7,CASSDGTSSSYEQYF,TGTGCCAGCAGCGACGGGACTTCTAGCTCCTACGAGCAGTACTTC
-,TRBV5-1,TRBD1,TRBJ2-2,CASSPATGGQGTGELFF,TGCGCCAGCAGCCCAGCGACAGGGGGCCAAGGCACCGGGGAGCTGTTTTTT
-,TRBV7-3,TRBD1,TRBJ1-5,CASSNRQGRNQPQHF,TGTGCCAGCAGCAACCGACAGGGGCGCAATCAGCCCCAGCATTTT
-,TRBV3-1,-,TRBJ2-7,CASSHSSYEQYF,TGTGCCAGCAGCCATTCCTCCTACGAGCAGTACTTC
-,TRBV30,-,TRBJ2-2,CAWSVRRLNTGELFF,TGTGCCTGGAGTGTACGCAGGCTGAACACCGGGGAGCTGTTTTTT
-,TRBV20-1,TRBD1,TRBJ1-1,CSARGQASEAFF,TGCAGTGCCAGAGGACAGGCGTCTGAAGCTTTCTTT
-,TRBV3-1,-,TRBJ1-6,CASSQDRLRGSPLHF,TGTGCCAGCAGCCAAGATCGTCTTAGGGGTTCACCCCTCCACTTT
-,TRBV27,TRBD2,TRBJ2-7,CASRGGNSYEQYF,TGTGCCAGCAGGGGGGGGAACTCCTACGAGCAGTACTTC
-,TRBV5-1,-,TRBJ2-5,CASSSGPQETQYF,TGCGCCAGCAGCTCCGGGCCACAGGAGACCCAGTACTTC
-,TRBV18,-,TRBJ2-1,CASSPGLENEQFF,TGTGCCAGCTCACCGGGACTTGAAAATGAGCAGTTCTTC
-,TRBV29-1,TRBD1,TRBJ1-1,CSSTGRMNTEAFF,TGCAGCTCGACAGGGAGAATGAACACTGAAGCTTTCTTT
-,TRBV5-6,-,TRBJ2-1,CASSLPGVVIEQFF,TGTGCCAGCAGCTTGCCGGGAGTGGTTATTGAGCAGTTCTTC
-,TRBV29-1,TRBD1,TRBJ1-1,CSISRTGRNTEAFF,TGCAGCATTAGTCGGACAGGGAGAAACACTGAAGCTTTCTTT
-,TRBV15,-,TRBJ1-5,CATSRDLLAGENQPQHF,TGTGCCACCAGCAGAGATCTATTGGCAGGGGAGAATCAGCCCCAGCATTTT
-,TRBV9,-,TRBJ2-5,CASSVGSQAGETQYF,TGTGCCAGCAGCGTAGGCTCCCAGGCCGGAGAGACCCAGTACTTC
-,TRBV15,TRBD1,TRBJ1-6,CATSSRTGTLSPLHF,TGTGCCACCAGCTCCCGGACAGGGACATTGTCACCCCTCCACTTT
-,TRBV7-7,TRBD1,TRBJ2-5,CASSLAGQGGETQYF,TGTGCCAGCAGCTTAGCTGGACAGGGAGGAGAGACCCAGTACTTC
-,TRBV6-5,-,TRBJ1-1,CASRGGGPTEAFF,TGTGCCAGCAGAGGTGGGGGGCCGACTGAAGCTTTCTTT
-,TRBV5-6,TRBD1,TRBJ1-2,CASSLQGAASYTF,TGTGCCAGCAGCTTGCAGGGGGCAGCGAGCTACACCTTC
-,TRBV12-3/TRBV12-4,-,TRBJ1-2,CASSAAGTAYGYTF,TGTGCCAGCAGTGCGGCCGGGACGGCCTATGGCTACACCTTC
-,TRBV29-1,-,TRBJ2-1,CSSRVSRREQFF,TGCAGCTCAAGGGTATCACGCAGAGAGCAGTTCTTC
-,TRBV30,-,TRBJ2-5,CAWSVLTAPQYF,TGTGCCTGGAGTGTACTGACGGCTCCCCAGTACTTC
-,TRBV7-8,TRBD2,TRBJ2-3,CASSILAGGPDTQYF,TGTGCCAGCAGCATACTAGCGGGAGGGCCGGATACGCAGTATTTT
-,TRBV3-1,-,TRBJ2-7,CASSQRPPGLGRYEQYF,TGTGCCAGCAGCCAGAGGCCCCCCGGCCTAGGCAGGTACGAGCAGTACTTC
-,TRBV2,-,TRBJ2-7,CASSRVREQYF,TGTGCCAGCAGTAGGGTCCGCGAGCAGTACTTC
-,TRBV29-1,-,TRBJ1-1,CSVDSDNTEAFF,TGCAGCGTGGACAGCGATAACACTGAAGCTTTCTTT
once,TRBV6-2/TRBV6-3,-,TRBJ1-2,CASSQGLQYGYTF,TGTGCCAGCAGTCAGGGACTGCAATATGGCTACACCTTC
-,TRBV20-1,TRBD2,TRBJ2-5,CSASRTSGAQYF,TGCAGTGCTAGTCGGACTAGCGGGGCCCAGTACTTC
-,TRBV29-1,TRBD2,TRBJ2-7,CSVRASGSYEQYF,TGCAGCGTTAGGGCTAGCGGGAGTTACGAGCAGTACTTC
once,TRBV7-9,TRBD2,TRBJ2-1,CASALVSGSYNEQFF,TGTGCCAGCGCCCTAGTGAGCGGGAGCTACAATGAGCAGTTCTTC
-,TRBV20-1,TRBD1,TRBJ2-7,CSASRGPEQYF,TGCAGTGCTAGTAGGGGGCCCGAGCAGTACTTC
-,TRBV20-1,TRBD2,TRBJ2-3,CSADGGLAGGGSSSDTQYF,TGCAGTGCCGACGGGGGACTAGCGGGGGGCGGCTCCAGCTCGGATACGCAGTATTTT
-,TRBV4-1,TRBD2,TRBJ2-7,CASSQPGLAGYEQYF,TGCGCCAGCAGCCAACCAGGACTAGCGGGGTACGAGCAGTACTTC
-,TRBV27,TRBD1,TRBJ2-6,CASSIGGLSGANVLTF,TGTGCCAGCAGTATAGGGGGCCTCTCTGGGGCCAACGTCCTGACTTTC
-,TRBV7-9,-,TRBJ1-6,CASSNPQGPNSPLHF,TGTGCCAGCAGCAATCCTCAGGGGCCGAATTCACCCCTCCACTTT
-,TRBV12-3/TRBV12-4,-,TRBJ2-1,CASSPQGFSGYNEQFF,TGTGCCAGCAGTCCCCAGGGTTTTAGCGGTTACAATGAGCAGTTCTTC
once,TRBV28,TRBD1,TRBJ2-4,CASSLGQQNIQYF,TGTGCCAGCAGTTTGGGACAGCAAAACATTCAGTACTTC
-,TRBV20-1,TRBD2,TRBJ2-3,CSADRTSGFTDTQYF,TGCAGTGCGGACCGGACTAGCGGGTTCACAGATACACAGTATTTT
-,TRBV29-1,-,TRBJ2-5,CSVVPRGETQYF,TGCAGCGTTGTGCCGAGAGGAGAGACCCAGTACTTC
-,TRBV23-1,-,TRBJ2-7,CASSQWVSRGRYEQYF,TGCGCCAGCAGTCAATGGGTTAGTCGGGGCCGTTACGAGCAGTACTTC
-,TRBV29-1,-,TRBJ2-7,CSVDQGGDEQYF,TGCAGCGTTGACCAGGGCGGGGACGAGCAGTACTTC
few,TRBV12-3/TRBV12-4,-,TRBJ1-2,CASSLAGLNYGYTF,TGTGCCAGCAGTTTAGCGGGTCTTAACTATGGCTACACCTTC
-,TRBV9,-,TRBJ2-6,CASRSSGANVLTF,TGTGCCAGCAGGAGCTCTGGGGCCAACGTCCTGACTTTC